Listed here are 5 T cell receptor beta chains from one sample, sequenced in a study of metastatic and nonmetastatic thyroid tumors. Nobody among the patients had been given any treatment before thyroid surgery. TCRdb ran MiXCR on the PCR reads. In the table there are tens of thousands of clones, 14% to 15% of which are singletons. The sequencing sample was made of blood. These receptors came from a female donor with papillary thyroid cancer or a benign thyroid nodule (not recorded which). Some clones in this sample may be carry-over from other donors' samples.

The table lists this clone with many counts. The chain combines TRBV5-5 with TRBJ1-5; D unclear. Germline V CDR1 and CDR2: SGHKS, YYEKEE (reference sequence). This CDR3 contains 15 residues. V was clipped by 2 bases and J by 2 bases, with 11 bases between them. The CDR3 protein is CASSLSVLGNQPQHF. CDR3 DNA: TGTGCCAGCAGCTTATCCGTTCTGGGCAATCAGCCCCAGCATTTT.

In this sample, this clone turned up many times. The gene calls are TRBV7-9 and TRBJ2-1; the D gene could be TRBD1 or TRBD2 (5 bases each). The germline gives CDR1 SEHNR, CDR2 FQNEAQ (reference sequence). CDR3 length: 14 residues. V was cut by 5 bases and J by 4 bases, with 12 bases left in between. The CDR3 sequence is CASSLGPFYNEQFF. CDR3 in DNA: TGTGCCAGCAGCCTGGGACCATTTTACAATGAGCAGTTCTTC.

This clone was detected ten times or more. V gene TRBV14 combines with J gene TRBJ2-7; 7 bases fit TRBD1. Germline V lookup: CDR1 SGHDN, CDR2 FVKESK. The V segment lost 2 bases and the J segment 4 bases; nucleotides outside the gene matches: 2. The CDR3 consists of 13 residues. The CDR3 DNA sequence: TGTGCCAGCAGCCAAACAGGGGAGTACGAGCAGTACTTC. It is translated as CASSQTGEYEQYF.

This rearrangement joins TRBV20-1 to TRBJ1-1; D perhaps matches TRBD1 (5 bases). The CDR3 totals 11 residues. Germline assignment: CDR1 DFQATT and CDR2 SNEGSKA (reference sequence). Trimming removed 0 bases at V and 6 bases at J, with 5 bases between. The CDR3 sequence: CSARETAEAFF. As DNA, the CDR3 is TGCAGTGCTAGAGAGACAGCTGAAGCTTTCTTT.

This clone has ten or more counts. The CDR3 protein is CASSRTGLLTDTQYF. The DNA of the CDR3 is TGTGCCAGCAGCCGGACCGGACTTCTCACAGATACGCAGTATTTT. This chain links TRBV11-1 with TRBJ2-3; a possible D gene is TRBD2 (5 bases). CDR1 and CDR2 (germline): SGHAT, FQDESV (reference sequence). The CDR3 runs to 15 residues. V lost 5 bases to trimming and J lost 2 bases, with 14 bases between them.